These 18 T cell receptor beta chains share one sample of origin, sequenced in a study of early T cells in non-severe SARS-CoV-2 infection. TCRdb re-called the 5' RACE reads through MiXCR, storing one row per CDR3 protein. The sample has 75,000 to 80,000 distinct CDR3 sequences, 11% seen once. Sequencing used whole blood, obtained at baseline. These receptors originate from an adult who was a healthcare worker with PCR-confirmed SARS-CoV-2 infection or an uninfected control (not recorded which).

In this sample, this clonotype turned up many times. The V and J genes are TRBV11-2 and TRBJ2-5; perhaps D is TRBD1 or TRBD2 (5 bases each). Looked up from germline, CDR1 is SGHAT and CDR2 is FQNNGV. CDR3 length: 13 residues. Between the trimmed V and J ends, which lost 5 bases and 5 bases, there was a span of 12 bases. The CDR3 coding sequence is TGTGCCAGCAGCCTCCGAGGGGAGGAGACCCAGTACTTC. Amino acids: CASSLRGEETQYF.

This clonotype was found a few times. This chain uses TRBV29-1 with TRBJ2-3; D unresolved. The germline CDR1 and CDR2 sequences are SQVTM and ANQGSEA. Between the trimmed V and J ends, which lost 8 bases and 3 bases, there was a span of 12 bases. The CDR3 covers 12 residues. CDR3 nucleotides: TGCAGCCAGTCCCCAATGACAGATACGCAGTATTTT. Encoded protein: CSQSPMTDTQYF.

The chain carries TRBV11-2 and TRBJ1-1; 10 nucleotides align to TRBD1. The length of the CDR3 is 14 residues. Germline CDR1 SGHAT, CDR2 FQNNGV. The J segment lost 7 bases and the V segment lost 3 bases, leaving 5 bases of the junction unmatched. In DNA, the CDR3 is TGTGCCAGCAGCTTTCGAGGACAGGGGGGTGAAGCTTTCTTT. This encodes CASSFRGQGGEAFF.

The chain joins TRBV11-2 to TRBJ2-2; D ambiguous. V dropped 2 bases and J dropped 5 bases, with 3 bases sitting between them. Germline values: CDR1 SGHAT, CDR2 FQNNGV. The CDR3 runs to 12 residues. The CDR3: CASSLYTGELFF. Written as DNA, the CDR3 is TGTGCCAGCAGCTTATATACCGGGGAGCTGTTTTTT.

This clonotype came up many times. J is TRBJ2-1 and V is TRBV6-2 or TRBV6-3, with no clear D. V lost 8 bases to trimming and J lost 8 bases, with 7 bases between them. There are 10 residues in the CDR3. Germline CDR1 reads MNHEY; CDR2 reads SVGEGT. The DNA of the CDR3 is TGTGCCAGCGGGCAGTATGAGCAGTTCTTC. Translating gives CASGQYEQFF.

The sample holds many counts of this clonotype. The chain has TRBV15 and TRBJ1-1; D may be TRBD1 (5 bases). Germline V gene sequence: CDR1 LNHNV, CDR2 YYDKDF (reference sequence). The CDR3 runs to 18 residues. The ends were cut back, 0 bases at V and 3 bases at J, with 20 bases in the middle. This CDR3 reads CATSRDRYYQAGDTEAFF. The CDR3 DNA reads as TGTGCCACCAGCAGAGATCGATACTACCAGGCGGGGGACACTGAAGCTTTCTTT.

This clonotype was counted many times. J is TRBJ2-1 and V is TRBV28; TRBD2 aligns across 8 bases. Unmatched junction bases numbered 9, after V lost 6 bases and J lost 8 bases. The CDR3 is 14 residues long. CDR1 is MDHEN and CDR2 is SYDVKM in the germline V gene. The CDR3 DNA follows: TGTGCCAGCAGCTCGACGGGGGGGCACTATGAGCAGTTCTTC. Amino acids: CASSSTGGHYEQFF.

CDR3 sequence: CASSLIGRETQYF. The CDR3 DNA sequence: TGCGCCAGCAGCTTGATCGGGAGGGAGACCCAGTACTTC. This rearrangement joins TRBV5-1 to TRBJ2-5, with 7 bases aligning to TRBD2. The CDR3 extends over 13 amino acids. Trimming removed 1 base from V and 5 bases from J; junction bases left unmatched: 2. Germline lookup yields CDR1 SGHRS and CDR2 YFSETQ.

This clonotype was counted many times. The CDR3 region has the DNA TGTGCCAGCAGCTATTCCCAATTTGGGGCGGTATACAATGAGCAGTTCTTC. Its protein is CASSYSQFGAVYNEQFF. This chain connects TRBV5-5 to TRBJ2-1; TRBD1 is a possible D gene (5 bases). The V and J ends lost 3 bases and 4 bases respectively, with 20 bases between them. The CDR3 totals 17 residues. Germline V CDR1 and CDR2: SGHKS, YYEKEE (reference sequence).

This clonotype was detected a few times. The DNA for the CDR3 is TGCGCCAGCAGCTTGGAGGCGGAGACCCAGTACTTC. Residues: CASSLEAETQYF. The chain uses TRBV5-1 and TRBJ2-5; no definite D call. Germline V gives CDR1 SGHRS, CDR2 YFSETQ. The CDR3 extends over 12 amino acids. V lost 0 bases to trimming and J lost 5 bases, with 5 bases between them. The full variable domain, rest sourced from reference TRBV5-1 and TRBJ2-5, is KAGVTQTPRYLIKTRGQQVTLSCSPISGHRSVSWYQQTPGQGLQFLFEYFSETQRNKGNFPGRFSGRQFSNSRSEMNVSTLELGDSALYLCASSLEAETQYFGPGTRLLVL.

V is TRBV29-1 and J is TRBJ1-1; D possibly corresponds to TRBD1 (5 bases). CDR1 and CDR2 (germline): SQVTM, ANQGSEA. The CDR3 length is 10 residues. V was cut by 6 bases and J by 5 bases, with 7 bases left in between. The CDR3 coding sequence is TGCAGCGTGGGACGGACTGAAGCTTTCTTT. Translated, it gives CSVGRTEAFF. The complete variable domain, with remaining parts taken from reference TRBV29-1 and TRBJ1-1, reads SAVISQKPSRDICQRGTSLTIQCQVDSQVTMMFWYRQQPGQSLTLIATANQGSEATYESGFVIDKFPISRPNLTFSTLTVSNMSPEDSSIYLCSVGRTEAFFGQGTRLTVV.

This clonotype was counted only a few times. J is TRBJ2-1 and V is TRBV7-2; TRBD2 is a possible D gene (6 bases). V lost 6 bases and J 6 bases, leaving 15 bases between the germline ends. The CDR3 totals 14 residues. Germline CDR1 and CDR2: SGHTA and FQGNSA. CDR3 sequence: CASRPGPGGNEQFF. In nucleotides, the CDR3 is TGTGCCAGCAGACCGGGACCCGGGGGCAATGAGCAGTTCTTC.

V usage is TRBV12-3 or TRBV12-4 and J usage is TRBJ2-5; maybe TRBD2 (5 bases). The CDR3 length is 13 residues. The ends were cut back, 3 bases at V and 2 bases at J, with 7 bases in the middle. This chain's CDR3 is CASSLGEQETQYF. The CDR3 region has the DNA TGTGCCAGCAGTTTGGGAGAGCAAGAGACCCAGTACTTC.

This clonotype was seen a few times. The V and J genes are TRBV6-6 and TRBJ1-4, with D possibly being TRBD1 (5 bases). V was clipped by 2 bases and J by 8 bases, with 15 bases between them. The CDR3 has 15 amino acids. In germline, CDR1 is MNHNY, CDR2 SVGAGI (reference sequence). The CDR3 loop reads CASSYGTAGREKLFF. CDR3 bases: TGTGCCAGCAGTTACGGTACGGCAGGGCGCGAAAAACTGTTTTTT.

This clonotype was counted ten times or more. V is TRBV3-1 and J is TRBJ2-1, with D maybe TRBD1 (6 bases). Germline V gives CDR1 LGHDT, CDR2 YNNKEL (reference sequence). The V gene lost 2 bases and the J gene lost 14 bases, with 25 bases spanning the gap. The CDR3 is made up of 16 amino acids. CDR3 sequence (DNA): TGTGCCAGCAGCCAACAAACTACCTCAGGGGCAAGAGGCGAGTTCTTC. This sequence encodes CASSQQTTSGARGEFF.

This clonotype was seen at least ten times. The gene calls are TRBV5-1 and TRBJ2-7; D is uncertain. CDR1 SGHRS and CDR2 YFSETQ come from the germline V gene. CDR3 size: 15 residues. V was cut by 0 bases and J by 3 bases, with 13 bases left in between. The CDR3 protein is CASSLVGQTIYEQYF. The CDR3, as DNA: TGCGCCAGCAGCTTGGTAGGTCAGACAATCTACGAGCAGTACTTC.

The chain combines TRBV20-1 with TRBJ2-7, with 7 bases that match TRBD1. Germline V gene lookup returns CDR1 DFQATT and CDR2 SNEGSKA (reference sequence). This CDR3 has 15 amino acids. The J segment lost 3 bases and the V segment lost 4 bases, leaving 12 bases of the junction unmatched. The DNA of the CDR3 is TGCAGTGCTATCGGGACAGCCCTTAGGAGCTACGAGCAGTACTTC. Its translation: CSAIGTALRSYEQYF.

This clonotype was seen repeatedly, ten times or more. The rearrangement uses TRBV5-1 and TRBJ2-1, with TRBD2 as a possible D gene (5 bases). Germline V gene sequence: CDR1 SGHRS, CDR2 YFSETQ. This CDR3 region has 15 residues. The germline V and J ends were trimmed by 0 bases and 5 bases, with 12 bases remaining between them. The CDR3 loop is CASSLGISVHNEQFF. CDR3 nucleotide sequence: TGCGCCAGCAGCTTGGGAATTAGCGTCCACAATGAGCAGTTCTTC.